The 7 T cell receptor beta chains below all came from one sample that was sequenced in a study of blood T cell repertoires in COVID-19. Produced via immunoSEQ multiplex PCR; TCRdb's table is partial and in-frame only. The sample consists of under 300,000 clones, roughly nine tenths of them appearing once. The sample was PBMCs or T cells enriched from blood (not recorded which). These receptors all come from a human donor in a cohort exposed to, infected with or recovered from COVID-19 (not recorded which). The donor label of this sample is uncertain.

The chain carries TRBV25-1 and TRBJ2-3; 8 bases align to TRBD2. With V trimmed by 5 bases and J by 0 bases, 4 bases remained unmatched. From germline, CDR1 is MGHDK and CDR2 SYGVNS. The CDR3 extends over 15 amino acids. CDR3: CASSHSGGSTDTQYF. CDR3 bases: TGTGCCAGCAGTCATTCGGGGGGGAGCACAGATACGCAGTATTTT.

In nucleotides, the CDR3 is TGTGCCAGCAGTTTGCCTACGAACACTGAAGCTTTCTTT. It translates to CASSLPTNTEAFF. The V gene is TRBV12-3 or TRBV12-4, the J gene TRBJ1-1; D remains unclear. This CDR3 has 13 amino acids. The V end was cut by 3 bases, the J end by 1 base, with 6 bases between.

This rearrangement joins TRBV7-6 to TRBJ1-4; TRBD1 matches at 9 bases. This CDR3 has 16 residues. J lost 10 bases, V lost 1 base, and 10 bases had no gene match. Germline V gene data show CDR1 as SGHVS and CDR2 as FNYEAQ. CDR3 region: CASSLGTGTGRSKLFF. The CDR3 bases are TGTGCCAGCAGCTTAGGGACCGGGACAGGGAGGTCAAAACTGTTTTTT. Supplemented by reference TRBV7-6 and TRBJ1-4, the full variable domain reads GAGVSQSPRYKVTKRGQDVALRCDPISGHVSLYWYRQALGQGPEFLTYFNYEAQQDKSGLPNDRFSAERPEGSISTLTIQRTEQRDSAMYRCASSLGTGTGRSKLFFGSGTQLSVL.

The chain is built from TRBV19 and TRBJ1-5; D possibly corresponds to TRBD1 (6 bases). The CDR3 has 17 amino acids. CDR1 is LNHDA, CDR2 SQIVND, per germline (reference sequence). V was clipped by 5 bases and J by 2 bases, with 19 bases between them. CDR3 protein: CASSFSRGGRGNQPQHF. CDR3 DNA: TGTGCCAGTAGTTTCTCCCGGGGGGGCCGAGGCAATCAGCCCCAGCATTTT.

This clone has just one count. The chain recombines TRBV4-3 with TRBJ1-2, with TRBD1 matching 7 bases. Germline lookup yields CDR1 LGHNA and CDR2 YSLEER. The ends lost 7 bases at V and 3 bases at J; junction bases unmatched: 5. This CDR3 has 13 amino acids. Here the CDR3 DNA reads TGCGCCAGCAACAGGGGAGATCACTATGGCTACACCTTC. Residues: CASNRGDHYGYTF.

This clone came up once. The J gene is TRBJ2-1, the V gene TRBV24-1; 7 bases align to TRBD2. Trimming cost V 9 bases and J 7 bases; bases outside gene matches: 8. Germline-derived CDR1 and CDR2 are KGHDR and SFDVKD. The CDR3 length is 13 residues. The CDR3 loop reads CATRRGGDNEQFF. CDR3 nucleotides: TGTGCCACCCGAAGGGGAGGGGATAATGAGCAGTTCTTC.

This clone has a handful of counts. V is TRBV19 and J is TRBJ1-5, with 8 bases aligning to TRBD1. The junction had 10 bases not matched to a gene; V was cut back by 2 bases and J by 1 base. The CDR3 has 18 residues. Germline-derived CDR1 and CDR2 are LNHDA and SQIVND (reference sequence). The CDR3 region has the DNA TGTGCCAGTAGTATACGTCCCCCAGGGGGCACCAGCAATCAGCCCCAGCATTTT. This codes for CASSIRPPGGTSNQPQHF. Looking up the rest from reference TRBV19 and TRBJ1-5 gives the full variable domain: DGGITQSPKYLFRKEGQNVTLSCEQNLNHDAMYWYRQDPGQGLRLIYYSQIVNDFQKGDIAEGYSVSREKKESFPLTVTSAQKNPTAFYLCASSIRPPGGTSNQPQHFGDGTRLSIL.